The 21 T cell receptor beta chains in this list originate from one sample, sequenced in a study of blood T cell repertoires in COVID-19 (dated by TCRdb to 2018 to 2020). Library preparation employed the immunoSEQ multiplex PCR assay. TCRdb mirrors the immuneACCESS table, restricted to in-frame sequences. Some clones are absent from its copies; in checked studies, under half trace to an unresolved V gene, and the reason for the others is unknown. This sample comprises some 200,000 clones, roughly 80% of them detected only once. Of the sample, 3% to 3.5% falls within the top ten clones. The specimen was peripheral blood. The receptors shown here come from a woman aged 25 to 45 who had recovered from COVID-19.

This clone was counted between two and nine times. The same CDR3 is also encoded by other DNA sequences in this sample. The chain uses TRBV12-3 or TRBV12-4 and TRBJ1-1; no firm D call. The CDR3 has 12 amino acids. V was clipped by 3 bases and J by 1 base, with 3 bases between them. CDR3 residues: CASSFQNTEAFF. The CDR3 DNA reads TGTGCCAGCAGTTTTCAGAACACTGAAGCTTTCTTT.

The chain recombines TRBV5-1 with TRBJ2-7; D remains ambiguous. The V end was cut by 9 bases, the J end by 2 bases, with 18 bases between. Germline-derived CDR1 and CDR2 are SGHRS and YFSETQ. There are 14 residues in the CDR3. The CDR3 sequence: CATRPGRSTYEQYF. The CDR3 region has the DNA TGCGCCACCCGACCAGGCCGGTCCACCTACGAGCAGTACTTC. Full variable domain (outside the CDR3, taken from reference TRBV5-1 and TRBJ2-7): KAGVTQTPRYLIKTRGQQVTLSCSPISGHRSVSWYQQTPGQGLQFLFEYFSETQRNKGNFPGRFSGRQFSNSRSEMNVSTLELGDSALYLCATRPGRSTYEQYFGPGTRLTVT.

About this clone itself: The same CDR3 can be traced to other DNA sequences in this sample. The rearrangement uses TRBV5-1 and TRBJ2-7; 8 bases agree with TRBD2. The CDR3 length is 14 residues. The trim removed 0 bases at V and 4 bases at J, leaving 3 bases unmatched. Germline V gives CDR1 SGHRS, CDR2 YFSETQ. This CDR3 is CASSLAGGPYEQYF. The DNA for the CDR3 is TGCGCCAGCAGCTTGGCGGGAGGGCCTTACGAGCAGTACTTC.

This chain connects TRBV7-2 to TRBJ2-2, with D perhaps TRBD1 (6 bases). The CDR3 extends over 16 amino acids. Germline V lookup: CDR1 SGHTA, CDR2 FQGNSA. V was clipped by 6 bases and J by 0 bases, with 14 bases between them. The CDR3 reads CASSTHGGANTGELFF. The CDR3 DNA sequence: TGTGCCAGCAGTACCCATGGGGGCGCGAACACCGGGGAGCTGTTTTTT.

This chain links TRBV7-3 with TRBJ2-3; weak D call: TRBD2 (6 bases). This CDR3 region has 12 residues. V lost 4 bases and J lost 6, with 8 bases in between. CDR1 is SGHTA, CDR2 FQGTGA, per germline. The CDR3 nucleotides read TGTGCCAGCAGCTATCTAGCGGATACGCAGTATTTT. Translating it yields CASSYLADTQYF.

The rearrangement uses TRBV7-9 and TRBJ2-5; D ambiguous. The CDR3 is 13 residues long. The germline gives CDR1 SEHNR, CDR2 FQNEAQ (reference sequence). V was trimmed by 3 bases and J by 1 base, leaving 6 bases between them. The CDR3 DNA sequence: TGTGCCAGCAGCTTCTGGAGCCAAGAGACCCAGTACTTC. As protein: CASSFWSQETQYF. The variable domain in full, completed from reference TRBV7-9 and TRBJ2-5, reads DTGVSQNPRHKITKRGQNVTFRCDPISEHNRLYWYRQTLGQGPEFLTYFQNEAQLEKSRLLSDRFSAERPKGSFSTLEIQRTEQGDSAMYLCASSFWSQETQYFGPGTRLLVL.

A single count supports this clone. J is TRBJ1-2 and V is TRBV5-4; 7 bases line up with TRBD1. Per germline, CDR1 SGHNT and CDR2 YYREEE (reference sequence). After removal of 0 bases from V and 0 bases from J, the junction contained 2 bases not matched to a gene. The CDR3 has 15 residues. As DNA, the CDR3 is TGTGCCAGCAGCTTGGTACAGGGGCCTAACTATGGCTACACCTTC. Residues: CASSLVQGPNYGYTF.

The V gene is TRBV3-1 (or the pseudogene TRBV3-2), the J gene TRBJ1-2, with a possible D match to TRBD1 (5 bases). V dropped 0 bases and J dropped 8 bases, with 13 bases sitting between them. The CDR3 is 14 residues long. The germline V gene has CDR1 LGHDT and CDR2 YNNKEL (reference sequence). The CDR3 nucleotides read TGTGCCAGCAGCCAAGAATCACAGGCCGGGGGCTACACCTTC. It specifies CASSQESQAGGYTF.

The chain is built from TRBV30 and TRBJ1-6; 7 nucleotides align to TRBD1. The CDR3 is made up of 13 amino acids. Germline V gives CDR1 GTSNPN, CDR2 SVGIG (reference sequence). Germline trimming cut 3 bases from V and 7 bases from J; bases unmatched to any gene: 3. The CDR3 reads CAWSLQGNSPLHF. The CDR3 region has the DNA TGTGCCTGGAGCTTACAGGGGAATTCACCCCTCCACTTT.

The genes are TRBV24-1 and TRBJ1-2; 10 bases are shared with TRBD1. Trimming at V came to 0 bases and at J to 2 bases, leaving 2 bases not matched to a gene. Germline loops: CDR1 KGHDR, CDR2 SFDVKD. The CDR3 has 16 residues. CDR3 sequence: CATSDLGQGGNYGYTF. The CDR3 DNA follows: TGTGCCACCAGTGATTTGGGACAGGGGGGCAACTATGGCTACACCTTC.

The rearrangement joins TRBV5-1 to TRBJ1-5; D is perhaps TRBD1 (5 bases). The CDR3 is 17 residues long. In germline, CDR1 is SGHRS, CDR2 YFSETQ. Trimming left V 4 bases short and J 1 base short, with 18 bases between. The CDR3 DNA follows: TGCGCCAGCAGCCTCGATCTGGGGGGATCAAGCAATCAGCCCCAGCATTTT. Protein: CASSLDLGGSSNQPQHF.

The V call is TRBV24-1, the J call TRBJ1-2; 7 bases are a match to TRBD1. The V and J ends lost 4 bases and 4 bases, in that order; junction bases with no gene match: 2. CDR3 length: 13 residues. Germline V gene sequence: CDR1 KGHDR, CDR2 SFDVKD. The CDR3 sequence is CATSEGGSYGYTF. The CDR3 DNA reads as TGTGCCACCAGTGAAGGGGGCAGCTATGGCTACACCTTC.

This clone showed up just once. The V gene is TRBV5-1, the J gene TRBJ1-4; maybe TRBD1 (6 bases). The V gene's germline CDR1 is SGHRS and CDR2 YFSETQ. Trimming shortened V by 3 bases and J by 16 bases, and 25 bases separated the two germline ends. This CDR3 region has 15 residues. The CDR3 loop reads CASSSEGTSGGIWFF. DNA for the CDR3: TGCGCCAGCAGCTCTGAAGGGACAAGTGGTGGGATCTGGTTTTTT.

The chain links TRBV5-4 to TRBJ2-7; the match to TRBD2 covers 7 bases. The CDR3 extends over 16 amino acids. Germline values: CDR1 SGHNT, CDR2 YYREEE (reference sequence). Trimming took 0 bases from V and 0 from J; bases not matched to a gene: 6. CDR3 coding DNA: TGTGCCAGCAGCTTGGCCTTAGCGGGCTTCTCCTACGAGCAGTACTTC. Its translation: CASSLALAGFSYEQYF.

The rearrangement joins TRBV5-5 to TRBJ1-4; tentatively, D is TRBD1 (6 bases). CDR3 length: 16 amino acids. V was trimmed by 3 bases and J by 3 bases, leaving 15 bases between them. CDR1 and CDR2 (germline): SGHKS, YYEKEE (reference sequence). The CDR3 DNA reads as TGTGCCAGCAGCTCCGCTGTCCAGGGGCCTAATGAAAAACTGTTTTTT. Amino acids: CASSSAVQGPNEKLFF.

This chain links TRBV4-1 with TRBJ2-2, with 11 nucleotides matching TRBD2. The CDR3 is 16 amino acids. The trim removed 6 bases at V and 5 bases at J, leaving 8 bases unmatched. CDR1 MGHRA and CDR2 YSYEKL come from the germline V gene. The CDR3 nucleotides are TGCGCCAGCAGTCCAAGGACTAGCGGGTTGACCGGGGAGCTGTTTTTT. The encoded protein is CASSPRTSGLTGELFF.

Only one count was recorded for this clone. The chain combines TRBV24-1 with TRBJ1-4; D might be TRBD1 (5 bases). CDR1 and CDR2 (germline): KGHDR, SFDVKD. V shed 4 bases and J shed 8 bases, with 16 bases lying between them. The CDR3 has 15 residues. CDR3 nucleotide sequence: TGTGCCACCAGTGAAGGACACTTCGGTACGGAAAAACTGTTTTTT. The encoded protein is CATSEGHFGTEKLFF.

The chain uses TRBV29-1 and TRBJ2-7, with TRBD1 as a possible D gene (6 bases). The CDR3 contains 11 residues. The V end was cut by 7 bases, the J end by 3 bases, with 10 bases between. CDR1 is SQVTM and CDR2 is ANQGSEA in the germline V gene. The CDR3 nucleotides are TGCAGCGGACAGGATGTCTACGAGCAGTACTTC. As protein: CSGQDVYEQYF.

The J gene is TRBJ2-5, the V gene TRBV5-1; the match to TRBD2 covers 15 bases. The CDR3 runs 15 residues. Germline trimming cut 7 bases from V and 5 bases from J; bases unmatched to any gene: 6. Germline CDR1 is SGHRS and CDR2 is YFSETQ. CDR3 bases: TGCGCCAGCTCGGGACTAGCGGGAGGCGGGGAGACCCAGTACTTC. Translating gives CASSGLAGGGETQYF.

Only one count was recorded for this clone. The CDR3 here is CASSSRTGANEQFF. CDR3 DNA: TGTGCCAGCAGCTCCCGGACAGGGGCCAATGAGCAGTTCTTC. The V gene is TRBV4-2, the J gene TRBJ2-1, with 9 bases lining up with TRBD1. The CDR3 length is 14 residues. Germline CDR1 and CDR2: LGHNA and YNFKEQ. The junction had 5 bases not matched to a gene; V was cut back by 5 bases and J by 6 bases.

The chain carries TRBV24-1 and TRBJ2-7; D not resolved. Germline loops: CDR1 KGHDR, CDR2 SFDVKD. The V and J ends lost 3 bases and 6 bases respectively, with 11 bases between them. The CDR3 spans 13 residues. As DNA, the CDR3 is TGTGCCACCAGTGATCCCCCTTCGGGCGAGCAGTACTTC. Translating gives CATSDPPSGEQYF.